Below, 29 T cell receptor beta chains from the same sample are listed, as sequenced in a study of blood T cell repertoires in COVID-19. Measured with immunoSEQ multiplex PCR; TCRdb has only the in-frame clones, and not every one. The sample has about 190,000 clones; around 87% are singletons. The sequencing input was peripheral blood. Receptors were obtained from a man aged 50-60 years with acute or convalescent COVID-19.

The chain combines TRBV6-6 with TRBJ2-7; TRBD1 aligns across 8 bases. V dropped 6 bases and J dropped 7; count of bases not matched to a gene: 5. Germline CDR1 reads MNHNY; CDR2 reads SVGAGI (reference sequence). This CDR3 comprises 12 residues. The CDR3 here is CASRSQGGEQYV. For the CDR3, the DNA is TGTGCCAGCAGATCACAGGGGGGAGAGCAGTACGTC.

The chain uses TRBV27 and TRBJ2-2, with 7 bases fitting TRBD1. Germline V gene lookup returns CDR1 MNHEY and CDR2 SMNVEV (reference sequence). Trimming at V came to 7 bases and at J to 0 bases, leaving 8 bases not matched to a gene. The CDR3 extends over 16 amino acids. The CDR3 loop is CASTFGDRSNTGELFF. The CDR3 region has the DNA TGTGCCAGCACCTTTGGGGACAGATCGAACACCGGGGAGCTGTTTTTT.

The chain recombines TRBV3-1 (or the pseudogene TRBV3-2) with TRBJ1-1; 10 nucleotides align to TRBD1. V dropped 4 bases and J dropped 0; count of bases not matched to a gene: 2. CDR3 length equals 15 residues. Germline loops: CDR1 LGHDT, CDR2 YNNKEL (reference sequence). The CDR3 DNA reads TGTGCCAGCAGCCGCGGACAGGGGGTGAACACTGAAGCTTTCTTT. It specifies CASSRGQGVNTEAFF.

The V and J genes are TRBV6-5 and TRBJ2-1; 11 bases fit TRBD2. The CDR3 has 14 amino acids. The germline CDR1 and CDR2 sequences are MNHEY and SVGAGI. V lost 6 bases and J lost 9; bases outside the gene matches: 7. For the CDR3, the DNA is TGTGCCAGCAGGAGGACTAGCGGGCTTCGTGAGCAGTTCTTC. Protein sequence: CASRRTSGLREQFF.

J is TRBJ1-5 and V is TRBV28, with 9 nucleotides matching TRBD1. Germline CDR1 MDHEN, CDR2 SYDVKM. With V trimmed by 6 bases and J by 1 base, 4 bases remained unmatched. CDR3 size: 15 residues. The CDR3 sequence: CASRKTGGSNQPQHF. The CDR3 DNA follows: TGTGCCAGCAGGAAAACAGGGGGCAGCAATCAGCCCCAGCATTTT.

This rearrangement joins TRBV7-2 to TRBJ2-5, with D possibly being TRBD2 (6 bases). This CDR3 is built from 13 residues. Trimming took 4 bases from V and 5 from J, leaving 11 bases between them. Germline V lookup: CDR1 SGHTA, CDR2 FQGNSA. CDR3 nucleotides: TGTGCCAGCAGCTCCGGACTACGGGAGACCCAGTACTTC. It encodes CASSSGLRETQYF.

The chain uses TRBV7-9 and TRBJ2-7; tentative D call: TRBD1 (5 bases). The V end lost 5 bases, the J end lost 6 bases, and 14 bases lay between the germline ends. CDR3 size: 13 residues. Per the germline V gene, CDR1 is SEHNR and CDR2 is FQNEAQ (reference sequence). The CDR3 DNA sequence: TGTGCCAGCAGCCCAAAGGGGCGGTCCGAGCAGTACTTC. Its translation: CASSPKGRSEQYF.

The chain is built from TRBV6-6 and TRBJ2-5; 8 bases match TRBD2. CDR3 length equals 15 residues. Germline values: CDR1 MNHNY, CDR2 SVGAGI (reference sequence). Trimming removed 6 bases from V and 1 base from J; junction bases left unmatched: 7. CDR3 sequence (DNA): TGTGCCAGCAGAGCCCGGGGGGGGCCCCAAGAGACCCAGTACTTC. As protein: CASRARGGPQETQYF.

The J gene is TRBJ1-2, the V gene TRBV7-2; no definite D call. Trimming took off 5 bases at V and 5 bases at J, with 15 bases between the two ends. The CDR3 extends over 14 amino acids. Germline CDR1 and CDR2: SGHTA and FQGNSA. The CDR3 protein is CASSPWVPEYGYTF. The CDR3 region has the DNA TGTGCCAGCAGCCCATGGGTTCCGGAGTATGGCTACACCTTC.

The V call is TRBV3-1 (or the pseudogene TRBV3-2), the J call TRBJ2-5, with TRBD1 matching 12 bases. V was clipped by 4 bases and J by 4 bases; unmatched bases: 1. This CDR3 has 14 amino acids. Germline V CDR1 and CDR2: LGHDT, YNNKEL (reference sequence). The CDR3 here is CASSPGQGAETQYF. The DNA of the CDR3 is TGTGCCAGCAGCCCGGGACAGGGGGCAGAGACCCAGTACTTC.

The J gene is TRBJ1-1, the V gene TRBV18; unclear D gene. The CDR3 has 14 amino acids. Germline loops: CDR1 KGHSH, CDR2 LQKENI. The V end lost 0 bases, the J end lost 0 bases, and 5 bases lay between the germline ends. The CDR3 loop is CASSPPSMNTEAFF. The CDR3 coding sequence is TGTGCCAGCTCACCACCAAGCATGAACACTGAAGCTTTCTTT.

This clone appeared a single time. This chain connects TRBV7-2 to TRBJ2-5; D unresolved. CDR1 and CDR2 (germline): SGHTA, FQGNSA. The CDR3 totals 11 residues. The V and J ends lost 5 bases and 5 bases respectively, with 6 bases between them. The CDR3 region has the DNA TGTGCCAGCAGCCTAATCGAGACCCAGTACTTC. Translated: CASSLIETQYF.

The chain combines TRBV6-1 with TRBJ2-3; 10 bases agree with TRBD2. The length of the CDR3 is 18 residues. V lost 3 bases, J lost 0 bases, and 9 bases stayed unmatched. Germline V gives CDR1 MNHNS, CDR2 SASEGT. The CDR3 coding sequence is TGTGCCAGCAGTGAGAATACTAGCGGGGCCCCTAGCACAGATACGCAGTATTTT. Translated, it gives CASSENTSGAPSTDTQYF.

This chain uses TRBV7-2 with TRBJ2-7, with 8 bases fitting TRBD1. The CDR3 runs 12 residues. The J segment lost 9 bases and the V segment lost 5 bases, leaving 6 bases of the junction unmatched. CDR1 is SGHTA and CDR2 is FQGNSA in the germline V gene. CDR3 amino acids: CASSPPGGVQYF. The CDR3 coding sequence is TGTGCCAGCAGCCCCCCAGGGGGCGTGCAGTACTTC.

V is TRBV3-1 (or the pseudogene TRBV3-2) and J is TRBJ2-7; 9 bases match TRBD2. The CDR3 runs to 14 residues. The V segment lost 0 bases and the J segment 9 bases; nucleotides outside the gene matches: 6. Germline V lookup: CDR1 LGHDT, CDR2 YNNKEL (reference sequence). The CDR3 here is CASSQEGTSNVQYF. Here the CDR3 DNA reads TGTGCCAGCAGCCAAGAGGGGACTAGCAATGTGCAGTACTTC.

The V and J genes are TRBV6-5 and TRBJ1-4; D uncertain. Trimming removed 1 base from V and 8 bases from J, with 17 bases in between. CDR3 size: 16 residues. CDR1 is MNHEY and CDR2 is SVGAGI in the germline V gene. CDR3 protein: CASSYLGLHLGEKLFF. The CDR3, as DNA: TGTGCCAGCAGTTACTTGGGCCTCCATTTGGGCGAAAAACTGTTTTTT.

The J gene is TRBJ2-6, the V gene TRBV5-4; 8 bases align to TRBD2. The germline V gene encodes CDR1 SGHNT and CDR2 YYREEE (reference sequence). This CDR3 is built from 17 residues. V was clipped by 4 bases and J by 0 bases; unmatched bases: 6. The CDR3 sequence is CASSPGGPGSGANVLTF. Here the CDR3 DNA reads TGTGCCAGCAGCCCGGGGGGGCCGGGCTCTGGGGCCAACGTCCTGACTTTC.

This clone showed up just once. The CDR3 bases are TGTGCCAGCAGGACGGACAGGGTGGAGAAAGCTTTCTTT. Translation: CASRTDRVEKAFF. The chain uses TRBV13 and TRBJ1-1; TRBD1 aligns across 8 bases. V was pared by 6 bases and J by 9 bases, with 9 bases of the junction left unmatched. From germline, CDR1 is PRHDT and CDR2 FYEKMQ (reference sequence). CDR3 length: 13 residues.

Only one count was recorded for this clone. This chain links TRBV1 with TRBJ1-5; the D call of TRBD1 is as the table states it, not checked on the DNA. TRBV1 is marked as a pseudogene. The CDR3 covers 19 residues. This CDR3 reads CTSSQAPWDRGSCNQPQHF. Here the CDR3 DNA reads TGCACCAGCAGCCAAGCGCCCTGGGACAGGGGGTCATGCAATCAGCCCCAGCATTTT.

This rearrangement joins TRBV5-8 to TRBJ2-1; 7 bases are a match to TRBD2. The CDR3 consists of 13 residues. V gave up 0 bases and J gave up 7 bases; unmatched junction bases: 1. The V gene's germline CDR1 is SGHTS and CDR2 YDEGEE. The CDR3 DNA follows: TGTGCCAGCAGCTTGGGACTAGCTAATGAGCAGTTCTTC. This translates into CASSLGLANEQFF. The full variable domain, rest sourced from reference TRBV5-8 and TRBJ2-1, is EAGVTQSPTHLIKTRGQQATLRCSPISGHTSVYWYQQALGLGLQFLLWYDEGEERNRGNFPPRFSGRQFPNYSSELNVNALELEDSALYLCASSLGLANEQFFGPGTRLTVL.

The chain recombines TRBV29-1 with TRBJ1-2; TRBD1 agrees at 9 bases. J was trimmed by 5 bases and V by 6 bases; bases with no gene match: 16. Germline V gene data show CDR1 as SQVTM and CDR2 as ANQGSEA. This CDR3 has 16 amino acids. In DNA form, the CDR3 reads TGCAGCGTGGAACCTACTTTTAGGACAGGGGTTTATGGCTACACCTTC. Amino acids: CSVEPTFRTGVYGYTF.

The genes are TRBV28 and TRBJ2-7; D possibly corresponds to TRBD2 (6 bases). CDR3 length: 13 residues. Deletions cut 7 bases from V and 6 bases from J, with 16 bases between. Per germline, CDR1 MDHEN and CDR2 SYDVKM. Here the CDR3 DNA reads TGTGCCAGCAATCTTGGCGGGACTTCCGAGCAGTACTTC. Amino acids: CASNLGGTSEQYF.

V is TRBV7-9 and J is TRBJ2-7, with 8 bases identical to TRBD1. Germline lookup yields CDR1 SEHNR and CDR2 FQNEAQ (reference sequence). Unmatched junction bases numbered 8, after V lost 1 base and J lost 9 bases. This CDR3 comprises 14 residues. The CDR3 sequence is CASSLGLDREVQYF. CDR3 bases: TGTGCCAGCAGCTTAGGGCTGGACAGGGAAGTGCAGTACTTC.

Written as DNA, the CDR3 is TGTGCCAGCTCACCGGAACGACTAGCGGGTCCATACGAGCAGTACTTC. This sequence encodes CASSPERLAGPYEQYF. V and J are TRBV18 and TRBJ2-7; 10 nucleotides align to TRBD2. Germline V gives CDR1 KGHSH, CDR2 LQKENI. This CDR3 is 16 amino acids long. After removal of 3 bases from V and 4 bases from J, the junction contained 9 bases not matched to a gene.

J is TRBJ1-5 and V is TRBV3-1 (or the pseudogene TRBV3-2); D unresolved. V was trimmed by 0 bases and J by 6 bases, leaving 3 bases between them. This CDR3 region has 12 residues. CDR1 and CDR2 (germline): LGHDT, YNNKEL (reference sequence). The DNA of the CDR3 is TGTGCCAGCAGCCAAGATAGTCAGCCCCAGCATTTT. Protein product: CASSQDSQPQHF.

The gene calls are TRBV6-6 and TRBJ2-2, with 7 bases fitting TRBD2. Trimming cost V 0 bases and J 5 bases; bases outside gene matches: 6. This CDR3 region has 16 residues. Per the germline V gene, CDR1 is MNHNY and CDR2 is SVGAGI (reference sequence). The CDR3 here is CASSYSAGANTGELFF. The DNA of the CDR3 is TGTGCCAGCAGTTACTCTGCGGGAGCTAATACCGGGGAGCTGTTTTTT.

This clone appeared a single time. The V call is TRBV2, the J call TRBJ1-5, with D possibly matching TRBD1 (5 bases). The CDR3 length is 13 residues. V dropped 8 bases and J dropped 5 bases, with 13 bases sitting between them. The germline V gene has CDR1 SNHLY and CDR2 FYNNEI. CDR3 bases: TGTGCCAGCGCTAAAGGGGATTATCAGCCCCAGCATTTT. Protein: CASAKGDYQPQHF.

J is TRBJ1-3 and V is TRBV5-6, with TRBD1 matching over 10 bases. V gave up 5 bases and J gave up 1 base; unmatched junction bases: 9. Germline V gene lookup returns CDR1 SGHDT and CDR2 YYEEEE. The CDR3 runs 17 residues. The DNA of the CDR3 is TGTGCCAGCAGTGAGACGGGACAGGGGAATTCTGGAAACACCATATATTTT. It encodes CASSETGQGNSGNTIYF.

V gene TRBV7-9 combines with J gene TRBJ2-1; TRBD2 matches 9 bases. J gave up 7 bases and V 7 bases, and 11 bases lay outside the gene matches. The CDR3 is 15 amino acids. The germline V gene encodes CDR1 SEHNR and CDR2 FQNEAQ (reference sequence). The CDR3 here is CASTPTAGGPNEQFF. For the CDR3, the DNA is TGTGCCAGCACCCCGACGGCGGGGGGGCCTAATGAGCAGTTCTTC.